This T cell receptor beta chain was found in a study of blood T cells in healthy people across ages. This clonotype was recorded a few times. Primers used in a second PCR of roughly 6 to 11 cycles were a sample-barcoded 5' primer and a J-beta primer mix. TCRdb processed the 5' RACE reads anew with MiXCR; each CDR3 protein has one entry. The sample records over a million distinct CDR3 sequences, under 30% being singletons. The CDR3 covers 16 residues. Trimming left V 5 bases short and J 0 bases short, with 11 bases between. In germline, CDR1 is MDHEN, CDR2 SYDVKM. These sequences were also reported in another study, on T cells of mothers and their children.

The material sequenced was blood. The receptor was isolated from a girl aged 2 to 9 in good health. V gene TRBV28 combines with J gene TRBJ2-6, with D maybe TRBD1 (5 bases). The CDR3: CASSRQFHSGANVLTF. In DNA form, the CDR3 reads TGTGCCAGCAGTCGACAGTTCCACTCTGGGGCCAACGTCCTGACTTTC.